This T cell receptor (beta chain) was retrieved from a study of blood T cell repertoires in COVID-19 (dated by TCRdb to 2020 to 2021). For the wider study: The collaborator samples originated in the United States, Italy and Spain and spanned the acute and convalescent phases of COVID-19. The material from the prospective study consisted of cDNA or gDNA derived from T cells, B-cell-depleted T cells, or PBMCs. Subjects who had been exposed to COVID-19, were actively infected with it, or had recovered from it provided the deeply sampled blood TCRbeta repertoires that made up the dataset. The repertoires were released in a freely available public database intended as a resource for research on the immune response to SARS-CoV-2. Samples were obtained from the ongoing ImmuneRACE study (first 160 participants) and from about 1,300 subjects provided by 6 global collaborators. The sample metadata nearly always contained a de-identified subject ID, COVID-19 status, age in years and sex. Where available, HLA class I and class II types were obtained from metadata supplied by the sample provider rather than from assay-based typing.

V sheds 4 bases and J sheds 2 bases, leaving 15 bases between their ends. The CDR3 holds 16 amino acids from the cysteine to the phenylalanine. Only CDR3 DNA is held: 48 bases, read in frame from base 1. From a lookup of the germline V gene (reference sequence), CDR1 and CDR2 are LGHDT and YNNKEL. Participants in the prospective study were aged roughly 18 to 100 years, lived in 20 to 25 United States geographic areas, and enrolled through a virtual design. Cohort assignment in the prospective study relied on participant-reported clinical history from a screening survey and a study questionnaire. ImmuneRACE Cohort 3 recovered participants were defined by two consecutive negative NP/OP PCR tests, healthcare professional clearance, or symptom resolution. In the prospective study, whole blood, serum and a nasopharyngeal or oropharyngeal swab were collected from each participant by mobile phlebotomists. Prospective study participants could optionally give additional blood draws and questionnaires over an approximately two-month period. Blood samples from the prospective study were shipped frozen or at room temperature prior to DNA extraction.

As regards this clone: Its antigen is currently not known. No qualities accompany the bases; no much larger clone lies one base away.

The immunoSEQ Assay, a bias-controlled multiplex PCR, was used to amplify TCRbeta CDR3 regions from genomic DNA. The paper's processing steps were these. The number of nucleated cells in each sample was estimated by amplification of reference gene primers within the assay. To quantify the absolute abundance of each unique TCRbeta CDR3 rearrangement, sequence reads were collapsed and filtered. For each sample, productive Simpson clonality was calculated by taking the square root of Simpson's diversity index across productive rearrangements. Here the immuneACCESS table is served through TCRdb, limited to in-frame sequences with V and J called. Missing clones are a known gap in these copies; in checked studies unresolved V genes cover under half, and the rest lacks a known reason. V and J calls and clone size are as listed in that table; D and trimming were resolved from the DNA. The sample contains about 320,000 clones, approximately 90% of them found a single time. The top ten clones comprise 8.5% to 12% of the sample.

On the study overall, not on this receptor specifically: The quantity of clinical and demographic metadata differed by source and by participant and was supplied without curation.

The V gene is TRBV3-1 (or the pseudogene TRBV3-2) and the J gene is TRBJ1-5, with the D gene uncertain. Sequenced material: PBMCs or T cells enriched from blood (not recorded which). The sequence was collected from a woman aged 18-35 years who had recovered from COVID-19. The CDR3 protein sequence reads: CASSLSTSRGNQPQHF. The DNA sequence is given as TGTGCCAGCAGCCTTTCCACTTCGAGGGGCAATCAGCCCCAGCATTTT.